The rows below give T cell receptor beta chains drawn from one sample of a study of blood T cells in healthy people across ages. TCRdb reprocessed the 5' RACE reads with MiXCR, giving one entry per CDR3 protein. The sample gives roughly 800,000 distinct CDR3 sequences, 58% of which show up once; about 20% is in the top ten. The sample consisted of blood. These receptors all stem from a man aged 25 to 40 in good health. Both conserved end residues are part of each CDR3. Fields, in order: D gene, clone size, V gene, J gene, CDR3 protein, CDR3 DNA. The D gene is left open where the match is weak. For some rows the clone size is stated as once, few or many, or as a class when expanded; others skip it.

D: -; size: -; V: TRBV18; J: TRBJ1-1; CDR3: CASSTEIRGLAFF; DNA: TGTGCCAGCTCAACGGAAATCAGGGGATTGGCTTTCTTT
D: TRBD2; size: -; V: TRBV27; J: TRBJ2-7; CDR3: CASSFTSGRNEQYF; DNA: TGTGCCAGCAGTTTTACTAGCGGGAGGAATGAGCAGTACTTC
D: -; size: few; V: TRBV15; J: TRBJ2-1; CDR3: CATSSSQTGRFYNEQFF; DNA: TGTGCCACCAGCAGTAGCCAGACAGGAAGATTCTACAATGAGCAGTTCTTC
D: -; size: -; V: TRBV11-1; J: TRBJ1-1; CDR3: CASSLTGTAEAFF; DNA: TGTGCCAGCAGCTTAACTGGTACGGCTGAAGCTTTCTTT
D: -; size: -; V: TRBV12-3/TRBV12-4; J: TRBJ1-1; CDR3: CASSLDRLFTEAFF; DNA: TGTGCCAGCAGTTTGGACAGACTATTCACTGAAGCTTTCTTT
D: -; size: -; V: TRBV6-5; J: TRBJ2-1; CDR3: CASRWGPNNEQFF; DNA: TGTGCCAGCAGGTGGGGGCCTAACAATGAGCAGTTCTTC
D: TRBD2; size: few; V: TRBV7-9; J: TRBJ2-7; CDR3: CASSSGLAEYRGYEQYF; DNA: TGTGCCAGCAGCTCGGGACTAGCGGAATATAGGGGCTACGAGCAGTACTTC
D: -; size: -; V: TRBV20-1; J: TRBJ2-6; CDR3: CSVPQEGTGANVLTF; DNA: TGCAGTGTGCCCCAGGAAGGTACCGGGGCCAACGTCCTGACTTTC
D: -; size: -; V: TRBV7-2; J: TRBJ2-3; CDR3: CASSPFGEGTDTQYF; DNA: TGTGCCAGCAGCCCGTTCGGGGAGGGCACAGATACGCAGTATTTT
D: TRBD1; size: -; V: TRBV29-1; J: TRBJ2-1; CDR3: CSVGGQAVNEQFF; DNA: TGCAGCGTGGGGGGACAGGCGGTGAATGAGCAGTTCTTC
D: -; size: few; V: TRBV20-1; J: TRBJ2-5; CDR3: CSARWLADNEQYF; DNA: TGCAGTGCTAGGTGGCTAGCCGACAATGAGCAGTACTTC
D: TRBD1; size: -; V: TRBV18; J: TRBJ2-5; CDR3: CASSRDRGAEETQYF; DNA: TGTGCCAGCTCCAGGGACAGGGGGGCCGAAGAGACCCAGTACTTC
D: TRBD1; size: few; V: TRBV5-1; J: TRBJ2-4; CDR3: CASSFGQGQNIQYF; DNA: TGCGCCAGCAGCTTCGGACAGGGCCAAAACATTCAGTACTTC
D: -; size: -; V: TRBV27; J: TRBJ2-5; CDR3: CASKLTQYF; DNA: TGTGCCAGCAAGTTGACCCAGTACTTC
D: TRBD1; size: few; V: TRBV29-1; J: TRBJ1-2; CDR3: CSVRGGGEMDYGYTF; DNA: TGCAGCGTCCGAGGGGGCGGGGAGATGGACTATGGCTACACCTTC
D: -; size: -; V: TRBV5-6; J: TRBJ2-5; CDR3: CASSFFSRETQYF; DNA: TGTGCCAGCAGCTTCTTCTCCCGGGAGACCCAGTACTTC
D: TRBD1; size: -; V: TRBV20-1; J: TRBJ2-7; CDR3: CSALGQGFNEQYF; DNA: TGCAGTGCACTGGGACAGGGGTTTAACGAGCAGTACTTC
D: -; size: few; V: TRBV21-1; J: TRBJ2-7; CDR3: CASSKGSGAPYEQYF; DNA: TGTGCCAGCAGCAAAGGCTCAGGGGCACCCTACGAGCAGTACTTC
D: -; size: few; V: TRBV24-1; J: TRBJ2-3; CDR3: CATSDAASTDTQYF; DNA: TGTGCCACCAGTGATGCGGCGAGCACAGATACGCAGTATTTT
D: -; size: -; V: TRBV5-1; J: TRBJ1-6; CDR3: CASSFTGTGGNSPLHF; DNA: TGCGCCAGCAGCTTCACCGGGACGGGGGGAAATTCACCCCTCCACTTT
D: -; size: -; V: TRBV16; J: TRBJ1-2; CDR3: CASSQRFSDYGYTF; DNA: TGTGCCAGCAGCCAGAGGTTTTCCGACTATGGCTACACCTTC
D: -; size: -; V: TRBV27; J: TRBJ1-1; CDR3: CASRTANTEAFF; DNA: TGTGCCAGCAGGACAGCGAACACTGAAGCTTTCTTT
D: -; size: few; V: TRBV10-3; J: TRBJ1-3; CDR3: CAISEQGWAGNTIYF; DNA: TGTGCCATCAGTGAACAGGGATGGGCTGGAAACACCATATATTTT
D: TRBD2; size: -; V: TRBV4-1; J: TRBJ2-3; CDR3: CASSQGLAGADTQYF; DNA: TGCGCCAGCAGCCAAGGACTAGCGGGAGCAGATACGCAGTATTTT
D: -; size: -; V: TRBV20-1; J: TRBJ1-2; CDR3: CSAIRGNGYTF; DNA: TGCAGTGCTATTCGGGGAAATGGCTACACCTTC
D: -; size: -; V: TRBV30; J: TRBJ2-5; CDR3: CAWSVAENRETQYF; DNA: TGTGCCTGGAGTGTCGCGGAAAACCGGGAGACCCAGTACTTC
D: -; size: -; V: TRBV10-3; J: TRBJ2-7; CDR3: CAIGVPYEQYF; DNA: TGTGCCATCGGAGTACCGTACGAGCAGTACTTC
D: TRBD2; size: -; V: TRBV12-3/TRBV12-4; J: TRBJ2-1; CDR3: CASSLVSGRSYEQFF; DNA: TGTGCCAGCAGTTTAGTGAGCGGGAGGAGCTATGAGCAGTTCTTC
D: TRBD2; size: -; V: TRBV6-6; J: TRBJ2-5; CDR3: CASRPAGGETQYF; DNA: TGTGCCAGCAGGCCAGCGGGAGGGGAGACCCAGTACTTC
D: -; size: -; V: TRBV12-3/TRBV12-4; J: TRBJ2-7; CDR3: CASSLGPRSYEQYF; DNA: TGTGCCAGCAGTTTAGGGCCGAGATCCTACGAGCAGTACTTC
D: -; size: -; V: TRBV20-1; J: TRBJ2-7; CDR3: CSARLRPYERYF; DNA: TGCAGTGCTAGACTCAGGCCGTACGAGCGGTACTTC
D: -; size: -; V: TRBV3-1; J: TRBJ2-5; CDR3: CASGGQYQETQYF; DNA: TGTGCCAGCGGTGGACAGTACCAAGAGACCCAGTACTTC
D: -; size: few; V: TRBV11-2; J: TRBJ2-1; CDR3: CASSVGARYLSAAYNEQFF; DNA: TGTGCCAGCAGCGTAGGGGCTAGGTACCTCTCGGCAGCCTACAATGAGCAGTTCTTC
D: TRBD2; size: -; V: TRBV6-5; J: TRBJ2-1; CDR3: CAVPGTSGRNEQFF; DNA: TGTGCCGTACCCGGGACTAGCGGGAGGAATGAGCAGTTCTTC
D: -; size: few; V: TRBV20-1; J: TRBJ2-7; CDR3: CSALPGTFTRYEQYF; DNA: TGCAGTGCTTTACCAGGGACTTTTACACGCTACGAGCAGTACTTC
D: -; size: -; V: TRBV6-1; J: TRBJ2-7; CDR3: CAASGTGRAGGRFSYEQYF; DNA: TGTGCCGCTTCCGGGACAGGGCGAGCGGGAGGCCGTTTCTCCTACGAGCAGTACTTC
D: TRBD1; size: -; V: TRBV20-1; J: TRBJ2-5; CDR3: CSASIQGAVGETQYF; DNA: TGCAGTGCGAGCATTCAGGGGGCGGTCGGGGAGACCCAGTACTTC
D: -; size: -; V: TRBV29-1; J: TRBJ2-2; CDR3: CSVELAQKNTGELFF; DNA: TGCAGCGTTGAACTCGCGCAGAAGAACACCGGGGAGCTGTTTTTT
D: TRBD1; size: -; V: TRBV20-1; J: TRBJ1-2; CDR3: CSARDPTGLGYTF; DNA: TGCAGTGCTAGAGACCCGACAGGGTTGGGCTACACCTTC
D: TRBD2; size: -; V: TRBV7-8; J: TRBJ2-5; CDR3: CASSRGVSSGNGETQYF; DNA: TGTGCCAGCAGCCGGGGGGTGTCTAGCGGGAACGGGGAGACCCAGTACTTC
D: -; size: -; V: TRBV27; J: TRBJ1-6; CDR3: CASSLKPVWDSPLHF; DNA: TGTGCCAGCAGTTTAAAACCCGTGTGGGATTCACCCCTCCACTTT
D: TRBD1; size: -; V: TRBV20-1; J: TRBJ2-7; CDR3: CSALTGGSYNEQYF; DNA: TGCAGTGCTCTGACAGGGGGCTCCTACAATGAGCAGTACTTC
D: -; size: -; V: TRBV28; J: TRBJ2-5; CDR3: CASSLAGASRGGETQYF; DNA: TGTGCCAGCAGTTTAGCCGGGGCGAGCCGCGGAGGAGAGACCCAGTACTTC
D: TRBD2; size: -; V: TRBV12-3/TRBV12-4; J: TRBJ2-1; CDR3: CASSPRLAGLQETQFF; DNA: TGTGCCAGCAGTCCCAGACTAGCGGGCCTCCAAGAGACCCAGTTCTTC
D: -; size: few; V: TRBV4-3; J: TRBJ1-5; CDR3: CASSREVYQPQHF; DNA: TGCGCCAGCAGCCGGGAGGTATACCAGCCCCAGCATTTT
D: -; size: -; V: TRBV5-1; J: TRBJ2-5; CDR3: CASSPFAGTQETQYF; DNA: TGCGCCAGCAGCCCGTTCGCCGGGACGCAAGAGACCCAGTACTTC
D: -; size: -; V: TRBV29-1; J: TRBJ2-5; CDR3: CSVVRRETQYF; DNA: TGCAGCGTTGTTAGAAGGGAGACCCAGTACTTC
D: TRBD1; size: -; V: TRBV2; J: TRBJ1-2; CDR3: CASEDRGGGYTF; DNA: TGTGCCAGTGAAGACAGGGGTGGTGGCTACACCTTC
D: -; size: few; V: TRBV6-2/TRBV6-3; J: TRBJ1-1; CDR3: CASTPNRVTEAFF; DNA: TGTGCCAGCACGCCCAACAGGGTTACTGAAGCTTTCTTT
D: -; size: -; V: TRBV3-1; J: TRBJ1-6; CDR3: CASSPFVNQGGLSPLHF; DNA: TGTGCCAGCAGCCCTTTCGTCAATCAGGGAGGTTTGTCACCCCTCCACTTT
D: -; size: -; V: TRBV20-1; J: TRBJ2-3; CDR3: CSASPGTYTDTQYF; DNA: TGCAGTGCTAGTCCCGGGACTTACACAGATACGCAGTATTTT
D: TRBD2; size: -; V: TRBV27; J: TRBJ2-7; CDR3: CATHSGGGYSYEQYF; DNA: TGTGCCACCCATAGCGGCGGGGGGTACTCCTACGAGCAGTACTTC
D: TRBD2; size: -; V: TRBV29-1; J: TRBJ2-5; CDR3: CSVLGGAGETQYF; DNA: TGCAGCGTCCTCGGGGGGGCCGGAGAGACCCAGTACTTC
D: TRBD1; size: -; V: TRBV5-1; J: TRBJ2-5; CDR3: CASRGQEGQETQYF; DNA: TGCGCCAGCAGGGGACAGGAGGGCCAAGAGACCCAGTACTTC
D: -; size: -; V: TRBV5-1; J: TRBJ1-1; CDR3: CASSVVWGGTEAFF; DNA: TGCGCCAGCAGCGTGGTTTGGGGGGGCACTGAAGCTTTCTTT
D: -; size: -; V: TRBV6-2/TRBV6-3; J: TRBJ1-2; CDR3: CASSREVANYGYTF; DNA: TGTGCCAGCAGCAGGGAAGTGGCTAACTATGGCTACACCTTC
D: TRBD1; size: -; V: TRBV12-3/TRBV12-4; J: TRBJ2-5; CDR3: CASSPGDRGLFGETQYF; DNA: TGTGCCAGCAGTCCCGGGGACAGGGGACTTTTCGGAGAGACCCAGTACTTC
D: TRBD2; size: -; V: TRBV20-1; J: TRBJ2-3; CDR3: CSARDVGLAGGIGTDTQYF; DNA: TGCAGTGCTAGAGATGTGGGACTAGCGGGAGGGATCGGCACAGATACGCAGTATTTT
D: -; size: once; V: TRBV28; J: TRBJ2-1; CDR3: CASSTPGPTTYNEQFF; DNA: TGTGCCAGCAGTACCCCGGGACCAACAACCTACAATGAGCAGTTCTTC